One TCR beta chain is described in this entry. Its antigen is unknown. Healthy bone marrow donors made up the donor group. This specimen comes from a study of cytomegalovirus exposure and HLA in healthy donors. Study-wide context: Most genotyped donors, about 81% of fewer than 400, had Caucasian-associated genetic ancestry.

CDR3 size: 13 residues. With 6 bases removed from V and 3 bases from J, the gap between germline ends came to 11 bases. The V gene's germline CDR1 is MNHNS and CDR2 SASEGT. Study-wide results and caveats: Sequencing likely produced, as an artifact, a cluster of highly shared sequence variants. The sole available immune exposure information was CMV serostatus.

Primers included in the PCR were 60 Vbeta and 13 Jbeta primers. Only in-frame clones appear in the TCRdb table, and some are missing; sequencing was by immunoSEQ multiplex PCR. The sample carries approximately 50,000 clones, around 50% recorded once. The source is a human donor in good health. V and J are TRBV6-1 and TRBJ1-2, with D maybe TRBD1 (6 bases). The sample was PBMCs. DNA of the CDR3: TGTGCCAGCAGCGCGGACAGCTACTATGGCTACACCTTC. It translates to CASSADSYYGYTF.